A selection of T cell receptor beta chains follows, all from one sample in a study of CD8+ T cells in alopecia areata. Assay: immunoSEQ multiplex PCR; the TCRdb copy retains only in-frame clones and omits some. There are under 300,000 clones in the sample; about two thirds occur only once, and more than 0.95% lies in the top ten. The specimen was CD4+ T cells sorted from blood, collected at week 0. Source of these receptors: a human donor with alopecia areata. Both conserved end residues are part of each CDR3. Fields, in order: V gene, J gene, D gene, clone size, CDR3 protein, CDR3 DNA. D genes are given only for firm matches. Size is omitted from some rows. Given values are once, few, many or a class for expanded clones.

v_gene: TRBV2
j_gene: TRBJ2-5
d_gene: .
abundance: .
CDR3aa: CASDEQGQETQYF
CDR3nt: TGTGCCAGCGATGAACAGGGACAAGAGACCCAGTACTTC

v_gene: TRBV25-1
j_gene: TRBJ1-4
d_gene: .
abundance: .
CDR3aa: CASSDPTGGDEKLFF
CDR3nt: TGTGCCAGCAGTGATCCGACGGGGGGCGATGAAAAACTGTTTTTT

v_gene: TRBV29-1
j_gene: TRBJ2-1
d_gene: TRBD2
abundance: .
CDR3aa: CSVEGGTSGYNEQFF
CDR3nt: TGCAGCGTTGAAGGAGGGACTAGCGGGTACAATGAGCAGTTCTTC

v_gene: TRBV10-2
j_gene: TRBJ2-7
d_gene: TRBD2
abundance: once
CDR3aa: CASSGSGGIVHYEQYF
CDR3nt: TGCGCCAGCAGCGGGAGCGGGGGGATAGTTCACTACGAGCAGTACTTC

v_gene: TRBV9
j_gene: TRBJ2-7
d_gene: TRBD2
abundance: few
CDR3aa: CASSPRTSSPLYEQYF
CDR3nt: TGTGCCAGCAGCCCCCGGACTAGTTCCCCCCTCTACGAGCAGTACTTC

v_gene: TRBV6-5
j_gene: TRBJ2-5
d_gene: TRBD1
abundance: .
CDR3aa: CASSYSGTGGETQYF
CDR3nt: TGTGCCAGCAGTTACTCGGGGACAGGGGGAGAGACCCAGTACTTC

v_gene: TRBV25-1
j_gene: TRBJ2-3
d_gene: .
abundance: .
CDR3aa: CASSFSTDTQYF
CDR3nt: TGTGCCAGCAGTTTCAGCACAGATACGCAGTATTTT

v_gene: TRBV9
j_gene: TRBJ1-6
d_gene: TRBD1
abundance: .
CDR3aa: CASSVEGTGWSPLHF
CDR3nt: TGTGCCAGCAGCGTAGAAGGGACAGGGTGGTCACCCCTCCACTTT

v_gene: TRBV30
j_gene: TRBJ2-1
d_gene: TRBD1
abundance: .
CDR3aa: CAWSPRTGGNEQFF
CDR3nt: TGTGCCTGGAGTCCCCGGACAGGGGGGAATGAGCAGTTCTTC

v_gene: TRBV27
j_gene: TRBJ1-1
d_gene: TRBD1
abundance: .
CDR3aa: CASSSFRGAEAFF
CDR3nt: TGTGCCAGCAGTTCATTCAGGGGGGCTGAAGCTTTCTTT

v_gene: TRBV7-2
j_gene: TRBJ1-1
d_gene: .
abundance: .
CDR3aa: CASSPGHKNTEAFF
CDR3nt: TGTGCCAGCAGCCCGGGACATAAGAACACTGAAGCTTTCTTT